Below, 8 T cell receptor beta chains from the same sample are listed, as sequenced in a study of blood T cell repertoires in COVID-19. Method: immunoSEQ multiplex PCR; TCRdb's copy keeps in-frame clones and lacks some. Of about 190,000 clones in the sample, over 75% are singletons; the top ten hold 5% to 7.5%. Sequences were obtained from peripheral blood. These receptors all stem from a woman aged 40 to 49 who had recovered from COVID-19.

The J gene is TRBJ2-7, the V gene TRBV15; unclear D gene. Trimming cost V 1 base and J 2 bases, with 9 bases left between them. The CDR3 sequence is 14 residues long. The germline V gene encodes CDR1 LNHNV and CDR2 YYDKDF (reference sequence). CDR3 nucleotides: TGTGCCACCAGCAGAGGTTTAACAGCCTACGAGCAGTACTTC. The encoded protein is CATSRGLTAYEQYF.

V is TRBV3-1 (or the pseudogene TRBV3-2) and J is TRBJ2-5; the match to TRBD2 covers 7 bases. Germline CDR1 is LGHDT and CDR2 is YNNKEL (reference sequence). J lost 4 bases, V lost 4 bases, and 3 bases had no gene match. The CDR3 covers 13 residues. The CDR3 sequence: CASSPSGGETQYF. As DNA, the CDR3 is TGTGCCAGCAGCCCCTCGGGAGGAGAGACCCAGTACTTC.

This clone appeared once. The chain links TRBV7-2 to TRBJ2-2; 10 bases fit TRBD1. Trimming took 4 bases from V and 5 from J; bases not matched to a gene: 1. The CDR3 has 14 amino acids. Per germline, CDR1 SGHTA and CDR2 FQGNSA. CDR3: CASSSGQGTGELFF. CDR3 bases: TGTGCCAGCAGCTCGGGACAGGGGACCGGGGAGCTGTTTTTT.

The CDR3 loop is CASSGSGSGYNEQFF. The CDR3 DNA sequence: TGTGCCAGCAGCGGTAGCGGGAGCGGGTACAATGAGCAGTTCTTC. The chain employs TRBV9 and TRBJ2-1; 9 nucleotides match TRBD2. Unmatched junction bases numbered 5, after V lost 3 bases and J lost 4 bases. Looked up from germline, CDR1 is SGDLS and CDR2 is YYNGEE. The CDR3 runs to 15 residues.

The chain recombines TRBV5-1 with TRBJ2-1; 9 bases are a match to TRBD1. Germline V gives CDR1 SGHRS, CDR2 YFSETQ. V lost 0 bases, J lost 8 bases, and 6 bases stayed unmatched. The CDR3 totals 15 residues. In DNA, the CDR3 is TGCGCCAGCAGCTTGGAGGGACAGGGTGGCGATGAGCAGTTCTTC. Translated, it gives CASSLEGQGGDEQFF.

This CDR3 reads CASRPIFRATNEKLFF. In DNA form, the CDR3 reads TGTGCCAGCAGGCCGATTTTCAGGGCAACTAATGAAAAACTGTTTTTT. V usage is TRBV27 and J usage is TRBJ1-4, with D tentatively TRBD1 (5 bases). This CDR3 has 16 residues. The germline V gene encodes CDR1 MNHEY and CDR2 SMNVEV (reference sequence). The V end lost 6 bases, the J end lost 0 bases, and 14 bases lay between the germline ends.

V usage is TRBV6-2 or TRBV6-3 and J usage is TRBJ2-3; perhaps TRBD2 as D (5 bases). This CDR3 comprises 16 residues. V was clipped by 0 bases and J by 7 bases, with 17 bases between them. Per germline, CDR1 MNHEY and CDR2 SVGEGT. CDR3: CASSYSKNSSRYTQYF. CDR3 DNA: TGTGCCAGCAGTTACTCGAAGAATTCTAGCCGGTATACGCAGTATTTT.

J is TRBJ2-1 and V is TRBV5-6; weak D call: TRBD2 (6 bases). CDR1 is SGHDT, CDR2 YYEEEE, per germline. CDR3 length: 15 amino acids. Between the trimmed V and J ends, which lost 2 bases and 6 bases, there was a span of 15 bases. DNA of the CDR3: TGTGCCAGCAGCTTCTCCCCGGGACTTAGCAATGAGCAGTTCTTC. This translates into CASSFSPGLSNEQFF.